This T cell receptor (beta chain) was sequenced during a study of cytomegalovirus exposure and HLA in healthy donors. Germline lookup yields CDR1 KGHSH and CDR2 LQKENI. The CDR3 consists of 18 residues. The germline V and J ends were trimmed by 4 bases and 4 bases, with 25 bases remaining between them. Study-wide results and caveats: Differences between HLA loci emerged in a later analysis of TCR association rates, with DRB1 most and HLA-C fewest.

Donors in the study were healthy people who gave bone marrow. For this clone: The antigen remains undetermined.

This PCR relied on a set of 60 Vbeta primers and 13 Jbeta primers. The table came from immunoSEQ multiplex PCR; TCRdb's copy has only in-frame clones and leaves some out. The table has some 200,000 clones, roughly 9.4% seen once; the top ten hold 1% to 1.5%. This TCR derives from a woman aged 25 to 39 in good health and CMV-seropositive. This chain connects TRBV18 to TRBJ1-2; weak D call: TRBD1 (6 bases). Source material: PBMCs. Here the CDR3 DNA reads TGTGCCAGCTCACGACAGGCCCCCTTACTCGAACCGCCCTATGGCTACACCTTC. Protein sequence: CASSRQAPLLEPPYGYTF.